This T cell receptor beta chain was identified during a study of blood T cell repertoires in COVID-19. About the study: The United States, Italy and Spain provided the acute and convalescent COVID-19 samples. Sources were T cells, B-cell-depleted T cells, or PBMCs; the material itself was cDNA or gDNA.

Germline assignment: CDR1 LGHDT and CDR2 YNNKEL (reference sequence). V dropped 5 bases and J dropped 4 bases, with 15 bases sitting between them. The CDR3 loop spans 15 amino acids. In the original processing: Using reference gene primer amplification, nucleated cell counts were estimated. The assay was immunoSEQ multiplex PCR, and TCRdb's table has in-frame clones only and misses some. For V, J and clone size, that table is used; D and trimming come from the DNA. The data contain more than 200,000 clones, approximately 83% of them singletons. This rearrangement joins TRBV3-1 (or the pseudogene TRBV3-2) to TRBJ1-3; tentative D call: TRBD1 (6 bases). Specimen: peripheral blood. This clonotype was sampled from a man between 45 and 60 years old with active or convalescent COVID-19. The CDR3 sequence: CASSYDRLSGNTIYF. CDR3 bases: TGTGCCAGCAGCTACGACAGGCTGTCGGGAAACACCATATATTTT.